What follows are 20 T cell receptor beta chains derived from one specimen sequenced in a study of T cell therapy after organ transplantation. These TCRs are of unknown antigen specificity. Profiled with immunoSEQ multiplex PCR; TCRdb holds only in-frame clones, not every one. The sample has 150 to 200 clones, just under 75% seen once. Sequencing was performed on CD8+ T cells from blood, taken before autologous CMV-specific T cell therapy. These TCRs come from a human patient who had received a solid organ transplant and had CMV disease.

The genes are TRBV27 and TRBJ2-6; D remains ambiguous. The CDR3 has 17 residues. V lost 5 bases to trimming and J lost 5 bases, with 19 bases between them. CDR1 and CDR2 (germline): MNHEY, SMNVEV (reference sequence). This CDR3 is CASSRFMLQSRANVLTF. In DNA form, the CDR3 reads TGTGCCAGCAGTAGATTCATGCTACAAAGTCGGGCCAACGTCCTGACTTTC. Together with reference TRBV27 and TRBJ2-6, the CDR3 gives the full variable domain: EAQVTQNPRYLITVTGKKLTVTCSQNMNHEYMSWYRQDPGLGLRQIYYSMNVEVTDKGDVPEGYKVSRKEKRNFPLILESPSPNQTSLYFCASSRFMLQSRANVLTFGAGSRLTVL.

This clone was found a few times. V and J are TRBV27 and TRBJ2-3; D remains ambiguous. The CDR3 has 13 residues. The V end lost 5 bases, the J end lost 2 bases, and 8 bases lay between the germline ends. Germline V gives CDR1 MNHEY, CDR2 SMNVEV (reference sequence). In DNA, the CDR3 is TGTGCCAGCAGTCCGACCCCCACAGATACGCAGTATTTT. Translating it yields CASSPTPTDTQYF.

The rearrangement joins TRBV6-1 to TRBJ1-1; D is undetermined. The ends were cut back, 5 bases at V and 8 bases at J, with 12 bases in the middle. The CDR3 is 12 amino acids. Looked up from germline, CDR1 is MNHNS and CDR2 is SASEGT. The CDR3 protein is CASSWASAEAFF. The CDR3 nucleotides read TGTGCCAGCAGTTGGGCATCCGCGGAAGCTTTCTTT.

The chain links TRBV27 to TRBJ1-1; D uncertain. The CDR3 length is 13 residues. The V and J ends lost 2 bases and 0 bases respectively, with 4 bases between them. Germline CDR1 and CDR2: MNHEY and SMNVEV (reference sequence). CDR3 nucleotides: TGTGCCAGCAGTTTAGGAATGAACACTGAAGCTTTCTTT. This sequence encodes CASSLGMNTEAFF.

This chain links TRBV7-3 with TRBJ2-3, with 9 positions matching TRBD1. Germline-derived CDR1 and CDR2 are SGHTA and FQGTGA. Trimming took 1 base from V and 5 from J; bases not matched to a gene: 1. This CDR3 region has 14 residues. CDR3 sequence: CASSLRDREDTQYF. In DNA form, the CDR3 reads TGTGCCAGCAGCTTAAGGGACAGGGAAGATACGCAGTATTTT.

This clone was detected only once. The chain is built from TRBV2 and TRBJ2-2, with D tentatively TRBD1 (6 bases). V was pared by 0 bases and J by 7 bases, with 9 bases between. CDR1 and CDR2 (germline): SNHLY, FYNNEI. CDR3 length: 14 residues. This CDR3 is CASSEAPDSGELFF. The CDR3 nucleotides are TGTGCCAGCAGTGAAGCGCCGGACAGCGGGGAGCTGTTTTTT.

The J gene is TRBJ2-1, the V gene TRBV28; D is possibly TRBD1 (5 bases). This CDR3 has 15 amino acids. The germline V gene has CDR1 MDHEN and CDR2 SYDVKM. The V end lost 0 bases, the J end lost 8 bases, and 14 bases lay between the germline ends. CDR3 in amino acids: CASSLWSPRADEQFF. CDR3 sequence (DNA): TGTGCCAGCAGTTTATGGAGCCCCAGGGCCGATGAGCAGTTCTTC.

V is TRBV13 and J is TRBJ2-1; perhaps TRBD2 as D (5 bases). This CDR3 spans 15 amino acids. V lost 5 bases, J lost 8 bases, and 19 bases lay in between. Per germline, CDR1 PRHDT and CDR2 FYEKMQ (reference sequence). The CDR3 DNA sequence: TGTGCCAGCAGCCCCCCAGCGGATAGGGCCCATGAGCAGTTCTTC. Protein product: CASSPPADRAHEQFF.

The chain uses TRBV19 and TRBJ2-1, with 9 nucleotides matching TRBD2. The CDR3 covers 15 residues. Per the germline V gene, CDR1 is LNHDA and CDR2 is SQIVND (reference sequence). Germline trimming cut 3 bases from V and 2 bases from J; bases unmatched to any gene: 2. This chain's CDR3 is CASSMTSGPYNEQFF. In DNA form, the CDR3 reads TGTGCCAGTAGTATGACTAGCGGCCCCTACAATGAGCAGTTCTTC.

The gene calls are TRBV5-4 and TRBJ2-7, with D perhaps matching TRBD1 (7 bases). Germline V gene lookup returns CDR1 SGHNT and CDR2 YYREEE (reference sequence). This CDR3 contains 15 residues. The V and J ends lost 4 bases and 2 bases respectively, with 16 bases between them. The CDR3 region has the DNA TGTGCCAGCAGCGGAGGGGACAGCCCCACCTACGAGCAGTACTTC. It specifies CASSGGDSPTYEQYF.

CDR3 region: CASSEGPHTGELFF. Written as DNA, the CDR3 is TGTGCCAGCAGTGAGGGCCCGCACACCGGGGAGCTGTTTTTT. This rearrangement joins TRBV6-4 to TRBJ2-2; D gene ambiguous. Germline V lookup: CDR1 MRHNA, CDR2 SNTAGT. This CDR3 spans 14 amino acids. The ends were cut back, 3 bases at V and 3 bases at J, with 8 bases in the middle.

The chain links TRBV2 to TRBJ2-2, with a tentative D call TRBD2 (6 bases). Trimming stripped 7 bases from V and 7 bases from J, with 16 bases between. Germline CDR1 is SNHLY and CDR2 is FYNNEI. The CDR3 has 14 amino acids. CDR3 DNA sequence: TGTGCCAGCATTCCCGGGACGGGAGACGGGGAGCTGTTTTTT. This translates into CASIPGTGDGELFF.

V is TRBV19 and J is TRBJ1-1; the D gene is possibly TRBD1 (5 bases). Germline V gene data show CDR1 as LNHDA and CDR2 as SQIVND (reference sequence). Trimming removed 6 bases at V and 1 base at J, with 9 bases between. The CDR3 runs 13 residues. CDR3 sequence (DNA): TGTGCCAGTAGCACAGACAGGAACACTGAAGCTTTCTTT. It encodes CASSTDRNTEAFF. The full variable domain, with the rest looked up from reference TRBV19 and TRBJ1-1, is DGGITQSPKYLFRKEGQNVTLSCEQNLNHDAMYWYRQDPGQGLRLIYYSQIVNDFQKGDIAEGYSVSREKKESFPLTVTSAQKNPTAFYLCASSTDRNTEAFFGQGTRLTVV.

This chain uses TRBV7-9 with TRBJ1-1, with D perhaps matching TRBD1 (6 bases). V gave up 5 bases and J gave up 4 bases, with 20 bases separating them. Germline CDR1 is SEHNR and CDR2 is FQNEAQ (reference sequence). The CDR3 sequence is 16 residues long. The DNA of the CDR3 is TGTGCCAGCAGCCGGGGGGCCGACGTGCAGGGCACTGAAGCTTTCTTT. Translated, it gives CASSRGADVQGTEAFF. Full variable domain (rest looked up from reference TRBV7-9 and TRBJ1-1): DTGVSQNPRHKITKRGQNVTFRCDPISEHNRLYWYRQTLGQGPEFLTYFQNEAQLEKSRLLSDRFSAERPKGSFSTLEIQRTEQGDSAMYLCASSRGADVQGTEAFFGQGTRLTVV.

This clone has only one observation. The J gene is TRBJ1-2, the V gene TRBV25-1; D is ambiguous. V lost 1 base to trimming and J lost 6 bases, with 12 bases between them. This CDR3 spans 14 amino acids. Per germline, CDR1 MGHDK and CDR2 SYGVNS. This chain's CDR3 is CASSESHLGHGYTF. Written as DNA, the CDR3 is TGTGCCAGCAGTGAATCACACTTAGGGCATGGCTACACCTTC.

This clone has just one count. This chain's CDR3 is CASSEYKGHYEQYF. The CDR3 nucleotides are TGTGCCAGCAGTGAATATAAAGGTCACTACGAGCAGTACTTC. This chain uses TRBV2 with TRBJ2-7; D uncertain. CDR3 length equals 14 residues. With 2 bases removed from V and 3 bases from J, the gap between germline ends came to 11 bases. CDR1 and CDR2 (germline): SNHLY, FYNNEI.

By share of the sample, this clone is hyperexpanded (1% or more). The rearrangement uses TRBV7-9 and TRBJ2-1; D is undetermined. CDR1 SEHNR and CDR2 FQNEAQ come from the germline V gene (reference sequence). V lost 5 bases to trimming and J lost 9 bases, with 14 bases between them. This CDR3 region has 13 residues. The CDR3 DNA reads TGTGCCAGCAGCGAAACGACGTACGGTGAGCAGTTCTTC. Translating gives CASSETTYGEQFF.

The chain has TRBV19 and TRBJ2-1, with 9 bases that match TRBD2. Trimming cost V 3 bases and J 2 bases; bases outside gene matches: 2. The CDR3 is 15 residues long. CDR1 and CDR2 from the germline V gene are LNHDA and SQIVND (reference sequence). Written as DNA, the CDR3 is TGTGCCAGTAGTATCGTAGCGGGGGCCTACAATGAGCAGTTCTTC. This gives the protein CASSIVAGAYNEQFF.

By its share, this clone is hyperexpanded. This chain joins TRBV6-5 and TRBJ1-2; TRBD1 matches at 10 bases. V lost 6 bases and J lost 7; bases outside the gene matches: 5. This CDR3 is built from 13 residues. Germline V gene lookup returns CDR1 MNHEY and CDR2 SVGAGI. For the CDR3, the DNA is TGTGCCAGCAGACCCGGGACAGGGGTTGGCTACACCTTC. Protein: CASRPGTGVGYTF.

The V call is TRBV25-1, the J call TRBJ2-7; 14 bases align to TRBD2. The CDR3 has 14 amino acids. Per the germline V gene, CDR1 is MGHDK and CDR2 is SYGVNS. Trimming at V came to 10 bases and at J to 6 bases, leaving 8 bases not matched to a gene. The CDR3: CAIGTSGRWGEQYF. CDR3 sequence (DNA): TGTGCCATTGGGACTAGCGGGAGATGGGGCGAGCAGTACTTC.